This entry lists 29 T cell receptor beta chains sequenced from one sample in a study of technical replicates of blood from a handful of donors. TCRdb's copy holds only in-frame clones and misses some; the assay was immunoSEQ multiplex PCR. The sample contains about 88,000 clones, around 95% of which appear only once. The material sequenced was T cells isolated from PBMCs. The receptors originated from a human donor in good health.

The J gene is TRBJ1-2, the V gene TRBV19, with 9 positions matching TRBD1. The CDR3 is made up of 15 amino acids. Germline V gives CDR1 LNHDA, CDR2 SQIVND (reference sequence). Unmatched junction bases numbered 14, after V lost 6 bases and J lost 9 bases. The CDR3 sequence: CASRTPVDRGSSYTF. The CDR3 DNA reads TGTGCCAGTAGAACCCCCGTTGACAGGGGGTCTAGCTACACCTTC. Combining the CDR3 with reference TRBV19 and TRBJ1-2 gives the whole variable domain DGGITQSPKYLFRKEGQNVTLSCEQNLNHDAMYWYRQDPGQGLRLIYYSQIVNDFQKGDIAEGYSVSREKKESFPLTVTSAQKNPTAFYLCASRTPVDRGSSYTFGSGTRLTVV.

The V gene is TRBV9, the J gene TRBJ2-3, with D tentatively TRBD2 (7 bases). The CDR3 covers 15 residues. V was clipped by 3 bases and J by 2 bases, with 13 bases between them. Germline values: CDR1 SGDLS, CDR2 YYNGEE. The CDR3 DNA reads as TGTGCCAGCAGCGAGGGGGAGGGTTCCACAGATACGCAGTATTTT. This codes for CASSEGEGSTDTQYF.

The chain employs TRBV2 and TRBJ2-3, with a tentative D call TRBD2 (5 bases). V lost 2 bases, J lost 4 bases, and 10 bases lay in between. CDR1 SNHLY and CDR2 FYNNEI come from the germline V gene. The CDR3 is 14 amino acids. The CDR3 DNA is TGTGCCAGCAGTGAAATACTAGGGTCAGATACGCAGTATTTT. This sequence encodes CASSEILGSDTQYF.

The V gene is TRBV10-1, the J gene TRBJ2-7; 8 bases map to TRBD2. CDR1 WNHNN and CDR2 SYGVQD come from the germline V gene (reference sequence). This CDR3 has 13 residues. V lost 5 bases to trimming and J lost 3 bases; unmatched junction nucleotides: 3. The CDR3 spells CASSSSGSYEQYF. CDR3 bases: TGCGCCAGCAGTTCCAGCGGGAGCTACGAGCAGTACTTC.

The chain has TRBV19 and TRBJ1-2; 10 nucleotides line up with TRBD1. Germline V gives CDR1 LNHDA, CDR2 SQIVND (reference sequence). The J segment lost 2 bases and the V segment lost 3 bases, leaving 0 bases of the junction unmatched. CDR3 length: 14 residues. CDR3 in amino acids: CASSMGQGNYGYTF. Here the CDR3 DNA reads TGTGCCAGTAGTATGGGACAGGGGAACTATGGCTACACCTTC. Together with reference TRBV19 and TRBJ1-2, the CDR3 gives the full variable domain: DGGITQSPKYLFRKEGQNVTLSCEQNLNHDAMYWYRQDPGQGLRLIYYSQIVNDFQKGDIAEGYSVSREKKESFPLTVTSAQKNPTAFYLCASSMGQGNYGYTFGSGTRLTVV.

The chain employs TRBV9 and TRBJ2-7; TRBD1 matches at 7 bases. The CDR3 runs to 13 residues. With V trimmed by 3 bases and J by 4 bases, 4 bases remained unmatched. Germline CDR1 and CDR2: SGDLS and YYNGEE. CDR3 loop: CASSGGQSYEQYF. For the CDR3, the DNA is TGTGCCAGCAGCGGGGGACAGTCTTACGAGCAGTACTTC.

This chain links TRBV6-5 with TRBJ1-4, with D perhaps matching TRBD1 (5 bases). Per the germline V gene, CDR1 is MNHEY and CDR2 is SVGAGI. The CDR3 spans 14 residues. V lost 2 bases and J 6 bases, leaving 10 bases between the germline ends. The CDR3 region is CASSYAGVDEKLFF. The DNA for the CDR3 is TGTGCCAGCAGTTACGCGGGGGTAGATGAAAAACTGTTTTTT.

The chain carries TRBV5-6 and TRBJ1-2, with 8 bases fitting TRBD1. The V segment lost 0 bases and the J segment 2 bases; nucleotides outside the gene matches: 3. There are 15 residues in the CDR3. The germline V gene encodes CDR1 SGHDT and CDR2 YYEEEE. The CDR3, as DNA: TGTGCCAGCAGCTTGGGACAGGGGTGGAACTATGGCTACACCTTC. This codes for CASSLGQGWNYGYTF.

The V and J genes are TRBV11-2 and TRBJ1-2; D gene unclear. Germline-derived CDR1 and CDR2 are SGHAT and FQNNGV. CDR3 size: 13 residues. With 5 bases removed from V and 11 bases from J, the gap between germline ends came to 18 bases. The CDR3, as DNA: TGTGCCAGCAGCCTCACCCAGGACCGGGGATACACCTTC. Its translation: CASSLTQDRGYTF.

V is TRBV27 and J is TRBJ2-3, with a possible D match to TRBD2 (5 bases). This CDR3 spans 15 amino acids. Germline CDR1 and CDR2: MNHEY and SMNVEV (reference sequence). The ends were cut back, 0 bases at V and 0 bases at J, with 7 bases in the middle. The CDR3, as DNA: TGTGCCAGCAGTTTATCCGGGATTAGCACAGATACGCAGTATTTT. Translating it yields CASSLSGISTDTQYF.

This clone is labeled medium-sized. The chain is built from TRBV28 and TRBJ1-5; D perhaps matches TRBD1 (6 bases). CDR1 is MDHEN and CDR2 is SYDVKM in the germline V gene. This CDR3 spans 15 amino acids. Trimming took off 1 base at V and 2 bases at J, with 9 bases between the two ends. The CDR3 DNA is TGTGCCAGCAGTTTATTACAGGGTGGCAATCAGCCCCAGCATTTT. Translating it yields CASSLLQGGNQPQHF.

This clone appeared once. J is TRBJ1-1 and V is TRBV2, with 8 nucleotides matching TRBD1. This CDR3 is built from 17 residues. The germline V gene encodes CDR1 SNHLY and CDR2 FYNNEI. Trimming removed 7 bases from V and 1 base from J; junction bases left unmatched: 14. The CDR3 here is CASKADRVIGRNTEAFF. The CDR3 DNA reads as TGTGCCAGCAAGGCGGACAGGGTGATAGGCAGGAACACTGAAGCTTTCTTT. Together with reference TRBV2 and TRBJ1-1, the CDR3 gives the full variable domain: EPEVTQTPSHQVTQMGQEVILRCVPISNHLYFYWYRQILGQKVEFLVSFYNNEISEKSEIFDDQFSVERPDGSNFTLKIRSTKLEDSAMYFCASKADRVIGRNTEAFFGQGTRLTVV.

The chain joins TRBV4-3 to TRBJ2-7, with D possibly matching TRBD2 (6 bases). Germline values: CDR1 LGHNA, CDR2 YSLEER. The ends were cut back, 1 base at V and 0 bases at J, with 10 bases in the middle. The CDR3 spans 15 residues. The chain's CDR3 is CASSQGQLASYEQYF. CDR3 coding DNA: TGCGCCAGCAGCCAAGGTCAACTAGCCTCCTACGAGCAGTACTTC.

The chain carries TRBV5-4 and TRBJ2-1, with TRBD2 matching 7 bases. The CDR3 contains 15 residues. Trimming took 3 bases from V and 8 from J; bases not matched to a gene: 11. CDR1 is SGHNT and CDR2 is YYREEE in the germline V gene (reference sequence). CDR3 sequence reads: CASSSFRREYDEQFF. In DNA, the CDR3 is TGTGCCAGCAGCTCTTTCCGGCGGGAGTATGATGAGCAGTTCTTC.

The chain has TRBV29-1 and TRBJ2-1; TRBD2 aligns across 7 bases. The V segment lost 4 bases and the J segment 5 bases; nucleotides outside the gene matches: 8. The CDR3 contains 14 residues. CDR1 is SQVTM, CDR2 ANQGSEA, per germline. The chain's CDR3 is CSVVLRERNNEQFF. CDR3 sequence (DNA): TGCAGCGTTGTCCTGCGGGAGAGAAACAATGAGCAGTTCTTC.

The genes are TRBV9 and TRBJ2-2; TRBD1 aligns across 8 bases. The CDR3 is made up of 15 amino acids. CDR1 and CDR2 from the germline V gene are SGDLS and YYNGEE. V lost 0 bases and J lost 4; bases outside the gene matches: 2. This CDR3 reads CASSVGGQGTGELFF. Here the CDR3 DNA reads TGTGCCAGCAGCGTAGGTGGACAGGGCACCGGGGAGCTGTTTTTT.

This clone is a singleton in its sample. The CDR3 here is CASILAASTDTQYF. The CDR3, as DNA: TGTGCCAGCATCCTAGCCGCTAGCACAGATACGCAGTATTTT. The rearrangement uses TRBV6-1 and TRBJ2-3; possibly TRBD2 for D (5 bases). Germline loops: CDR1 MNHNS, CDR2 SASEGT. The CDR3 spans 14 residues. Trimming removed 7 bases from V and 0 bases from J, with 11 bases in between.

As DNA, the CDR3 is TGTGCCAGCAGCCGCGGGTTACTTTCCTACGAGCAGTACTTC. This sequence encodes CASSRGLLSYEQYF. The chain combines TRBV27 with TRBJ2-7, with D possibly matching TRBD2 (5 bases). The CDR3 contains 14 residues. The V gene lost 6 bases and the J gene lost 1 base, with 13 bases spanning the gap. The germline V gene has CDR1 MNHEY and CDR2 SMNVEV (reference sequence).

The J gene is TRBJ1-1, the V gene TRBV2; a possible D gene is TRBD1 (5 bases). V lost 8 bases and J 2 bases, leaving 12 bases between the germline ends. The CDR3 covers 13 residues. Germline-derived CDR1 and CDR2 are SNHLY and FYNNEI. The CDR3, as DNA: TGTGCCAGCCTAACGACAGCCAACACTGAAGCTTTCTTT. Translated: CASLTTANTEAFF.

This chain uses TRBV6-5 with TRBJ1-1, with D maybe TRBD1 (6 bases). The V gene lost 6 bases and the J gene lost 6 bases, with 17 bases spanning the gap. The CDR3 is made up of 14 amino acids. Germline loops: CDR1 MNHEY, CDR2 SVGAGI. The CDR3 DNA reads TGTGCCAGCAGCTATATACAGGGTATCGCTGAAGCTTTCTTT. Protein: CASSYIQGIAEAFF.

The J gene is TRBJ2-1, the V gene TRBV7-9; 14 bases map to TRBD2. The trim removed 4 bases at V and 10 bases at J, leaving 9 bases unmatched. The germline gives CDR1 SEHNR, CDR2 FQNEAQ (reference sequence). This CDR3 has 16 residues. CDR3 DNA sequence: TGTGCCAGCAGCTCACCGGGACTAGCGGGAGAAAGAGAGCAGTTCTTC. Translating gives CASSSPGLAGEREQFF.

V and J are TRBV2 and TRBJ1-2; TRBD1 matches at 7 bases. Germline V CDR1 and CDR2: SNHLY, FYNNEI. The CDR3 consists of 15 residues. V lost 5 bases to trimming and J lost 5 bases; unmatched junction nucleotides: 11. DNA of the CDR3: TGTGCCAGCAGTCCCCAGACAGGGAGTAGGTATGGCTACACCTTC. Translated, it gives CASSPQTGSRYGYTF.

The CDR3 DNA reads TGTGCCAGCAGTTCAACACCAAGCTCTGGAAACACCATATATTTT. This gives the protein CASSSTPSSGNTIYF. The rearrangement links TRBV9 to TRBJ1-3; unclear D gene. This CDR3 has 15 residues. CDR1 and CDR2 from the germline V gene are SGDLS and YYNGEE. Trimming took 5 bases from V and 0 from J, leaving 12 bases between them.

The chain has TRBV2 and TRBJ2-3; 9 bases map to TRBD1. The CDR3 is made up of 16 amino acids. The trim removed 5 bases at V and 3 bases at J, leaving 9 bases unmatched. Germline V gene lookup returns CDR1 SNHLY and CDR2 FYNNEI. CDR3 sequence reads: CASSQAGTGFTDTQYF. The CDR3 coding sequence is TGTGCCAGCAGTCAGGCGGGGACAGGGTTTACAGATACGCAGTATTTT.

The chain uses TRBV2 and TRBJ1-5; D possibly corresponds to TRBD1 (5 bases). Trimming left V 7 bases short and J 5 bases short, with 15 bases between. The CDR3 length is 14 residues. CDR1 and CDR2 (germline): SNHLY, FYNNEI. As DNA, the CDR3 is TGTGCCAGCACCAACCGGGACTCCGATCAGCCCCAGCATTTT. Amino acid sequence: CASTNRDSDQPQHF. Full variable domain (rest looked up from reference TRBV2 and TRBJ1-5): EPEVTQTPSHQVTQMGQEVILRCVPISNHLYFYWYRQILGQKVEFLVSFYNNEISEKSEIFDDQFSVERPDGSNFTLKIRSTKLEDSAMYFCASTNRDSDQPQHFGDGTRLSIL.

The genes are TRBV7-2 and TRBJ2-3; D is unclear. Per the germline V gene, CDR1 is SGHTA and CDR2 is FQGNSA. This CDR3 has 12 residues. V was trimmed by 0 bases and J by 4 bases, leaving 2 bases between them. The CDR3 sequence is CASSLASDTQYF. CDR3 in DNA: TGTGCCAGCAGCTTAGCCTCAGATACGCAGTATTTT.

The V and J genes are TRBV27 and TRBJ2-7, with a weak D call TRBD1 (5 bases). V was pared by 0 bases and J by 3 bases, with 9 bases between. The CDR3 is 14 residues long. Per germline, CDR1 MNHEY and CDR2 SMNVEV (reference sequence). The DNA of the CDR3 is TGTGCCAGCAGTTTATCTACAGGCTACTACGAGCAGTACTTC. This codes for CASSLSTGYYEQYF.

The chain couples TRBV7-9 to TRBJ2-7; no clear D gene. Germline lookup yields CDR1 SEHNR and CDR2 FQNEAQ (reference sequence). The CDR3 consists of 15 residues. The ends were cut back, 3 bases at V and 0 bases at J, with 12 bases in the middle. The CDR3 bases are TGTGCCAGCAGCTTTGGTACTCGTAACTCCTACGAGCAGTACTTC. Translation: CASSFGTRNSYEQYF.

CDR3 nucleotides: TGCGCCAGCAGCGTTGACGGGGGGAATCAGCCCCAGCATTTT. It codes for CASSVDGGNQPQHF. V and J are TRBV5-1 and TRBJ1-5, with D possibly being TRBD1 (5 bases). The CDR3 loop spans 14 amino acids. Between the trimmed V and J ends, which lost 4 bases and 4 bases, there was a span of 12 bases. The germline gives CDR1 SGHRS, CDR2 YFSETQ.